The table lists the clone carrying this TCR beta chain with a few counts. This specimen comes from a study of shared clonotypes between healthy human individuals. Study-wide background: Donors were two women and a few men aged 18 to 49.

Method: immunoSEQ multiplex PCR; TCRdb's copy keeps in-frame clones and lacks some. This table has about 490,000 clones, 75% to 85% appearing once. The CDR3 is 16 residues long. CDR1 is GTSNPN, CDR2 SVGIG, per germline (reference sequence). Germline trimming cut 0 bases from V and 5 bases from J; bases unmatched to any gene: 10. Genomic DNA for unsorted samples, which was extracted with the QIAamp DNA Blood Mini kit, came from 85 million to 90 million PBMCs. The sequenced sample consisted of PBMCs. This TCR was recovered from a woman aged 40 to 50 in good health. Some clones in this sample may be carry-over from other donors' samples. The chain joins TRBV30 to TRBJ2-5; TRBD2 aligns across 9 bases. The CDR3 coding sequence is TGTGCCTGGAGTGTAGGGGTCGCGGGAGGGCCGGAGACCCAGTACTTC. It specifies CAWSVGVAGGPETQYF.